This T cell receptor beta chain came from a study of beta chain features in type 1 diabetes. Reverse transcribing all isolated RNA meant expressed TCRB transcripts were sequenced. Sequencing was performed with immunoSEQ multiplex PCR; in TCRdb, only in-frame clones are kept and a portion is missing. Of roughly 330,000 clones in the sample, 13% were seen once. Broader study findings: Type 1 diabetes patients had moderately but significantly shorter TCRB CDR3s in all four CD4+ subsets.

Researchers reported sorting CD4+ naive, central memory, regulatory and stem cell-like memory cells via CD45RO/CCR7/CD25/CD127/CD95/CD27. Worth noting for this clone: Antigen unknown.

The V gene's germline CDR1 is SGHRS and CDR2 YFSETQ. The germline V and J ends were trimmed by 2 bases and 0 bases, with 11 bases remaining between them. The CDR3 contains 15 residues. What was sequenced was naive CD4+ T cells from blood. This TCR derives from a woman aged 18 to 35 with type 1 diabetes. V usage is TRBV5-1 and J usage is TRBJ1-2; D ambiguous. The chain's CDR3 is CASSFFPGTNYGYTF. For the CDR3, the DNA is TGCGCCAGCAGCTTCTTTCCAGGAACTAACTATGGCTACACCTTC.